The source of this TCR beta chain is a study of blood T cell repertoires in COVID-19. CDR3 length: 15 amino acids. Germline loops: CDR1 MDHEN, CDR2 SYDVKM. V trimming: 3 bases; J trimming: 4 bases; junction bases outside the gene matches: 4. The repertoire was sequenced with immunoSEQ multiplex PCR; TCRdb's copy has only in-frame clones and lacks some. The repertoire holds about 150,000 clones, with 88% as singletons. This sequence was found in a woman aged 70-85 years with acute or convalescent COVID-19. Sequencing used peripheral blood. V usage is TRBV28 and J usage is TRBJ1-2; TRBD1 matches 11 bases. CDR3 DNA sequence: TGTGCCAGCAGTTTGGACAGGGGGCTTGTCTATGGCTACACCTTC. Amino acids: CASSLDRGLVYGYTF.